This record concerns one TCR beta chain sequence. Its antigen is not identified. This record comes from a study of cytomegalovirus exposure and HLA in healthy donors. Study-wide points: V- and J-gene trimming in TCR beta was tied to a missense DCLRE1C variant by an analysis performed later. Across donors, most TCRs were seen rarely, yet some public ones were widespread.

The PCR employed 60 Vbeta primers together with 13 Jbeta primers. Using immunoSEQ multiplex PCR, the repertoire was profiled, and TCRdb retains in-frame clones only, with some absent. The sample lists roughly 120,000 clones, about 80% occurring once. The receptor comes from a man in his 60s in good health and CMV-seropositive. The specimen was PBMCs.

The CDR3 here is CAISVGTGPGNTEAFF. The CDR3 DNA follows: TGTGCCATCAGTGTCGGGACAGGGCCGGGGAACACTGAAGCTTTCTTT. This sequence joins TRBV10-3 and TRBJ1-1; 9 nucleotides agree with TRBD1. Losses at the gene ends were 4 bases for V and 1 base for J; bases not matched to a gene: 7. Germline V gene lookup returns CDR1 ENHRY and CDR2 SYGVKD. The CDR3 length is 16 residues.